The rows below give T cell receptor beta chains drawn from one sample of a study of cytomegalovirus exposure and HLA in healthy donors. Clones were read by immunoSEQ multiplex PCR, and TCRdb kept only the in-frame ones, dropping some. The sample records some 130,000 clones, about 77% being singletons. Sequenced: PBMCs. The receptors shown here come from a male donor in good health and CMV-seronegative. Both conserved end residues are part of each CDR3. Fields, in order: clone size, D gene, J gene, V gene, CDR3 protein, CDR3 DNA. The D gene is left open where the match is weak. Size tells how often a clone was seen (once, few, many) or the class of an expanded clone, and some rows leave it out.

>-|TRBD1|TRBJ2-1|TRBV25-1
CASSDPGTGRNEQFF
TGTGCCAGCAGTGATCCCGGGACAGGTAGGAATGAGCAGTTCTTC
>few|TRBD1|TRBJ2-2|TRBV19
CASMRTGSTGELFF
TGTGCCAGTATGAGGACAGGGTCCACCGGGGAGCTGTTTTTT
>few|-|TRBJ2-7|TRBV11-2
CASSFPGSPYGEQYF
TGTGCCAGCAGCTTCCCCGGGTCTCCCTATGGCGAGCAGTACTTC
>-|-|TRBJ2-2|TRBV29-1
CSVEGLRGSTGELFF
TGCAGCGTTGAAGGCCTCAGGGGAAGCACCGGGGAGCTGTTTTTT
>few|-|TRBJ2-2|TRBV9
CASNTDTGELFF
TGTGCCAGCAACACAGACACCGGGGAGCTGTTTTTT
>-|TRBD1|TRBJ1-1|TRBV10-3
CAIRGQGWGEAFF
TGTGCCATAAGAGGACAGGGCTGGGGTGAAGCTTTCTTT
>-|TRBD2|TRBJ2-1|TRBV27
CASSFAAGLAGYNEQFF
TGTGCCAGCAGTTTTGCGGCAGGACTAGCGGGTTACAATGAGCAGTTCTTC
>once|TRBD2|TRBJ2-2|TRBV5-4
CASSLGREWTGELFF
TGTGCCAGCAGCTTGGGGCGGGAGTGGACCGGGGAGCTGTTTTTT
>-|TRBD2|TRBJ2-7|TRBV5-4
CASSTLAGGYEQYF
TGTGCCAGCAGCACACTAGCGGGGGGCTACGAGCAGTACTTC
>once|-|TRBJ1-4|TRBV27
CASSLLGEGQNEKLFF
TGTGCCAGCAGTTTACTGGGGGAGGGGCAAAATGAAAAACTGTTTTTT
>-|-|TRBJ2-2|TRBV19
CASSPRGGVGGGIRDTGELFF
TGTGCCAGTAGTCCTCGAGGGGGCGTCGGCGGGGGGATACGTGACACCGGGGAGCTGTTTTTT
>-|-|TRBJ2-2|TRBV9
CASSVAPSEGGELFF
TGTGCCAGCAGCGTAGCTCCTAGCGAGGGCGGGGAGCTGTTTTTT
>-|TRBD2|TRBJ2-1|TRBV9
CASSARTSLNEQFF
TGTGCCAGCAGCGCACGGACTAGCCTCAATGAGCAGTTCTTC
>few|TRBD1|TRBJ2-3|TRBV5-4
CASSLGAGQGGTDTQYF
TGTGCCAGCAGCTTGGGGGCTGGACAGGGAGGCACAGATACGCAGTATTTT
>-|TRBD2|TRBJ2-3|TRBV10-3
CAAQTIAGVADTQYF
TGTGCCGCGCAGACGATAGCGGGAGTGGCAGATACGCAGTATTTT
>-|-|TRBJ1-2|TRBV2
CATTPGLSTYGYTF
TGTGCCACCACACCGGGACTAAGCACCTATGGCTACACCTTC
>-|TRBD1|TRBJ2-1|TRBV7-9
CASSLATGGKDEQFF
TGTGCCAGCAGCTTAGCGACAGGGGGTAAAGATGAGCAGTTCTTC
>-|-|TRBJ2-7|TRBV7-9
CASSQTQASYEQYF
TGTGCCAGCAGCCAAACCCAGGCGTCCTACGAGCAGTACTTC
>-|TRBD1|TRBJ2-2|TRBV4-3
CASSQDLRIGGGTGELFF
TGCGCCAGCAGCCAAGATCTCAGGATAGGGGGCGGAACCGGGGAGCTGTTTTTT
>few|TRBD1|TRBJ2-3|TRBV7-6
CASSLDLAGTGFPDTQYF
TGTGCCAGCAGCTTAGACCTTGCTGGGACAGGGTTTCCAGATACGCAGTATTTT
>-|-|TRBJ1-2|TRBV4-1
CASSQDPRVGYTF
TGCGCCAGCAGCCAAGATCCCAGGGTCGGCTACACCTTC
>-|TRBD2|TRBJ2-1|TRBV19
CASSDGREPNEQFF
TGTGCCAGTAGTGATGGGAGGGAACCCAATGAGCAGTTCTTC
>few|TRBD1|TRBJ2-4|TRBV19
CASSIITGGNPIQYF
TGTGCCAGTAGTATAATTACAGGGGGTAACCCTATTCAGTACTTC
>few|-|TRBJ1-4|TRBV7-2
CASSFGATREGKLFF
TGTGCCAGCAGCTTCGGTGCCACCAGGGAGGGAAAACTGTTTTTT
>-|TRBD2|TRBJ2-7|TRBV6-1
CASPNPGRANYEQYF
TGTGCCAGCCCTAACCCCGGGAGGGCCAACTACGAGCAGTACTTC
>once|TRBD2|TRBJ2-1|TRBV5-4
CASSYLAERGNEQFF
TGTGCCAGCAGCTATCTAGCGGAGCGGGGGAATGAGCAGTTCTTC
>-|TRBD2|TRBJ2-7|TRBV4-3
CASSQALGGAGGYEQYF
TGCGCCAGCAGCCAAGCCCTCGGGGGGGCGGGGGGATACGAGCAGTACTTC
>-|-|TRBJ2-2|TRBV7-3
CASSLSRDGELFF
TGTGCCAGCAGCTTAAGTAGAGACGGGGAGCTGTTTTTT
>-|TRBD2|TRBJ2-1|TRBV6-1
CASKRPSGGADEQFF
TGTGCCAGCAAGCGGCCTAGCGGGGGGGCAGATGAGCAGTTCTTC
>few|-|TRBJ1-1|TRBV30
CAWSVQQIEAFF
TGTGCCTGGAGTGTACAACAGATTGAAGCTTTCTTT
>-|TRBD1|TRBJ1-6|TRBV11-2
CASSLGDRAAAYNSPLHF
TGTGCCAGCAGCTTAGGAGACAGGGCCGCGGCCTATAATTCACCCCTCCACTTT
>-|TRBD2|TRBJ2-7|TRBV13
CASSLGLGLAGGPSSYEQYF
TGTGCCAGCAGCTTAGGCCTCGGGCTAGCGGGAGGCCCGAGCTCCTACGAGCAGTACTTC
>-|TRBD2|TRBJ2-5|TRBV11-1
CASSLGLQETQYF
TGTGCCAGCAGCTTGGGACTACAAGAGACCCAGTACTTC
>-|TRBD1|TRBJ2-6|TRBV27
CASSPRQGASSGANVLTF
TGTGCCAGCAGTCCGCGACAGGGGGCAAGCTCTGGGGCCAACGTCCTGACTTTC
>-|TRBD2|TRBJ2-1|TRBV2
CASSGRLAGNNEQFF
TGTGCCAGCAGTGGCCGGCTAGCGGGGAACAATGAGCAGTTCTTC
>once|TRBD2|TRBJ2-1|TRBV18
CASSPRLAGGDNEQFF
TGTGCCAGCTCACCGCGACTAGCGGGGGGGGACAATGAGCAGTTCTTC
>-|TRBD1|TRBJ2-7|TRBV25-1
CASSRKGGTGGDYEQYF
TGTGCCAGCAGCCGAAAGGGAGGGACAGGGGGGGATTACGAGCAGTACTTC
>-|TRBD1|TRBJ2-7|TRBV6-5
CASSPDRGRYEQYF
TGTGCCAGCAGTCCAGACAGGGGGCGTTACGAGCAGTACTTC
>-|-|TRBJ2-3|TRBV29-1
CSASTDTQYF
TGCAGCGCAAGCACAGATACGCAGTATTTT
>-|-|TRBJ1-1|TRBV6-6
CASTRGGTEAFF
TGTGCCAGCACCCGGGGGGGCACTGAAGCTTTCTTT
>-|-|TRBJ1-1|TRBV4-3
CASSQERGPEAFF
TGCGCCAGCAGCCAAGAAAGGGGCCCTGAAGCTTTCTTT
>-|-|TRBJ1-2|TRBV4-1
CASSQAGQGLYGYTF
TGCGCCAGCAGCCAAGCTGGGCAGGGCCTCTATGGCTACACCTTC
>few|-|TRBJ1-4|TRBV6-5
CASRDAGGLVEKLFF
TGTGCCAGCAGGGACGCCGGGGGGCTGGTTGAAAAACTGTTTTTT
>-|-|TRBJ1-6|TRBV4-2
CASSQDEGYNSPLHF
TGTGCCAGCAGCCAAGATGAGGGATATAATTCACCCCTCCACTTT
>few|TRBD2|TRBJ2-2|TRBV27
CASRRLAGDTGELFF
TGTGCCAGCAGAAGACTAGCGGGAGACACCGGGGAGCTGTTTTTT
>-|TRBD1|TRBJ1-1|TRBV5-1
CASSLQGGTEAFF
TGCGCCAGCAGCCTACAGGGGGGCACTGAAGCTTTCTTT
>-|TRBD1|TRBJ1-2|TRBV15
CATSTDRDGGYTF
TGTGCCACCAGCACTGACAGGGACGGGGGCTACACCTTC
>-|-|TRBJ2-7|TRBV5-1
CASRTGHGSYEQYF
TGCGCCAGCAGAACGGGTCACGGCTCCTACGAGCAGTACTTC
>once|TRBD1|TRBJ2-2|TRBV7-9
CASSSGTGGMGTGELFF
TGTGCCAGCAGCTCCGGGACAGGGGGCATGGGGACCGGGGAGCTGTTTTTT
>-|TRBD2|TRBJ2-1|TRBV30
CAWRVSGISSYNEQFF
TGTGCCTGGAGAGTTAGCGGGATAAGCTCCTACAATGAGCAGTTCTTC
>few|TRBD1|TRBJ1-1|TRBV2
CASSVNRGTEAFF
TGTGCCAGCAGCGTAAACAGGGGTACTGAAGCTTTCTTT
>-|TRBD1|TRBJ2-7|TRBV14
CASSQGQRSYEQYF
TGTGCCAGCAGCCAGGGACAGAGGAGCTACGAGCAGTACTTC
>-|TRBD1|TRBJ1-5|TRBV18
CASSRRTGDQPQHF
TGTGCCAGCTCCAGAAGGACAGGGGATCAGCCCCAGCATTTT
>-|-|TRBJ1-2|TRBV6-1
CASRESGAIFMGYTF
TGTGCCAGCAGGGAAAGCGGGGCAATTTTTATGGGCTACACCTTC
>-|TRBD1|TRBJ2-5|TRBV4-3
CASSQGPRGGETQYF
TGCGCCAGCAGCCAAGGCCCTAGAGGGGGCGAGACCCAGTACTTC